This T cell receptor beta chain is from a study of cytomegalovirus exposure and HLA in healthy donors. On the study more broadly: Prior work identified 100 million to 130 million unique TCR beta sequences in some 200 million T cells.

Study-wide points: Usually a TCR sequence was rare, but some public TCRs were found in many donors.

The PCR used 60 Vbeta and 13 Jbeta primers. Method: immunoSEQ multiplex PCR; TCRdb's copy keeps in-frame clones and lacks some. The table lists tens of thousands of clones, over 55% of them singletons, with 5.9% in the top ten. Remarks on this clone: Antigen specificity is unknown.

The CDR3 loop spans 15 amino acids. The germline V gene has CDR1 SGHAT and CDR2 FQNNGV. Trimming at V came to 4 bases and at J to 4 bases, leaving 10 bases not matched to a gene. Material: PBMCs. J is TRBJ2-7 and V is TRBV11-2; TRBD1 matches at 7 bases. This receptor was taken from a boy between 10 and 17 years old in good health and CMV-seropositive. The chain's CDR3 is CASSSPGQTTYEQYF. The CDR3 DNA is TGTGCCAGCAGCTCCCCGGGACAGACCACATACGAGCAGTACTTC.